The table lists the clone carrying this TCR beta chain with a few counts. Its antigen is currently unknown. The data originate from a study of post-analysis software for immune sequencing data. V lost 2 bases, J lost 10 bases, and 9 bases lay in between. Germline V gene data show CDR1 as SNHLY and CDR2 as FYNNEI. The length of the CDR3 is 13 residues. Prepared TCR beta cDNA libraries contained unique molecular identifiers. T cells numbering roughly 0.9 to 11 million gave rise to about 490,000 cDNA molecules. Each CDR3 protein is one row after TCRdb ran MiXCR on the PCR reads. Of approximately 360,000 distinct CDR3 sequences in the sample, around 37% were seen once. Findings of the study overall: Included in a set of about five TRBV segments more frequent in patients than controls were TRBV5-6, TRBV5-1 and TRBV20-1. The F measure placed samples prepared in the same batch into strongly shared clusters. Significantly lower normalized Chao1 diversity was found in patients with multiple sclerosis relative to controls.

The chain couples TRBV2 to TRBJ1-6; no clear D gene. The TCR comes from a girl aged 5-17 years with multiple sclerosis. Sequencing was performed on blood. Written as DNA, the CDR3 is TGTGCCAGCAGTGAAATAGCGATGTCACCCCTCCACTTT. It translates to CASSEIAMSPLHF.